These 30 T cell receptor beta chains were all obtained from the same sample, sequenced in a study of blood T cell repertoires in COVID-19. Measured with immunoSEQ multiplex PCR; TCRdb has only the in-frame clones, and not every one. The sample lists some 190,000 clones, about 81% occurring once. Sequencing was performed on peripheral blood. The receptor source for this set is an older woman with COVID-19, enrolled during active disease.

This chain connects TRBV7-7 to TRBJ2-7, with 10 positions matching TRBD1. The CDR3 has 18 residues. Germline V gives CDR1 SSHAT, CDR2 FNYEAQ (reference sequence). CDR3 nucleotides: TGTGCTAGCAGCTTATACGCCCGTCGGGACAGGGGACCAGGCGAGCAGTACGTC. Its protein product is CASSLYARRDRGPGEQYV.

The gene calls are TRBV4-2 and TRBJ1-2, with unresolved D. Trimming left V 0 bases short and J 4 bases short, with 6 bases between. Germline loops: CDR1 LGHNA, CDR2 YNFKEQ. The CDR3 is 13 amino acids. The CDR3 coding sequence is TGTGCCAGCAGCCAAGAGAGGCTCTATGGCTACACCTTC. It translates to CASSQERLYGYTF.

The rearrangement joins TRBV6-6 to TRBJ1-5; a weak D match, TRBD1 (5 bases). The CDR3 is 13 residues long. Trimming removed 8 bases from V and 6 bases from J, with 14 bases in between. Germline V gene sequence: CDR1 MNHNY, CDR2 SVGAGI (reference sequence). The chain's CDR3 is CASQQERIQPQHF. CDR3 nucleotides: TGTGCCAGCCAACAGGAGAGGATTCAGCCCCAGCATTTT.

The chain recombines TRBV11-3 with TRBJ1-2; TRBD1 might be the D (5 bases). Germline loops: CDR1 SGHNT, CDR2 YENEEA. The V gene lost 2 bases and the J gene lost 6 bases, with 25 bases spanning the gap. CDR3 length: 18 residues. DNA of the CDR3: TGTGCCAGCAGCTTATATCCAAAAAAAGTGGGTGCAGGGAATGGCTACACCTTC. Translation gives CASSLYPKKVGAGNGYTF.

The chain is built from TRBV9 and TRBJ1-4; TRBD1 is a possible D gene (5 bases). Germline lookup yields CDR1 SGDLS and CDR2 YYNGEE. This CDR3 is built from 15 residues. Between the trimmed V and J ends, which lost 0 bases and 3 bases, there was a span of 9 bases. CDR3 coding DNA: TGTGCCAGCAGCGTAGCGGGGGGGGCTAATGAAAAACTGTTTTTT. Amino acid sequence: CASSVAGGANEKLFF.

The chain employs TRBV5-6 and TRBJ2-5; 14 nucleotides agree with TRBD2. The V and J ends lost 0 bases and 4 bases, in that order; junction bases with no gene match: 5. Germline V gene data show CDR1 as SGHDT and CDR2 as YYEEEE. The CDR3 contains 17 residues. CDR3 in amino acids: CASSLDGTSGSIETQYF. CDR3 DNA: TGTGCCAGCAGCTTGGATGGGACTAGCGGGAGTATAGAGACCCAGTACTTC.

Written as DNA, the CDR3 is TGCAGTGCCAGGGAAAATGAGCAGTTCTTC. This gives the protein CSARENEQFF. This chain uses TRBV20-1 with TRBJ2-1, with D tentatively TRBD1 (5 bases). The CDR3 consists of 10 residues. Germline V gives CDR1 DFQATT, CDR2 SNEGSKA (reference sequence). Trimming shortened V by 6 bases and J by 7 bases, and 7 bases separated the two germline ends.

The CDR3 nucleotides read TGTGCCAGCACGGGGGGACTAGCGAGGTACGAGCAGTACGTC. Translating gives CASTGGLARYEQYV. The rearrangement links TRBV2 to TRBJ2-7, with 10 nucleotides matching TRBD2. With 7 bases clipped from V and 4 bases from J, the junction kept 7 bases outside the gene matches. CDR3 length equals 14 residues. Germline V CDR1 and CDR2: SNHLY, FYNNEI.

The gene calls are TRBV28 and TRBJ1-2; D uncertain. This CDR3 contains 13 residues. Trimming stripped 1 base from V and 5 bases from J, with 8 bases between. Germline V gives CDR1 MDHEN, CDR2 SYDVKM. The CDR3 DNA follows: TGTGCCAGCAGTTTATTAGATCGTTATGGCTACACCTTC. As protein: CASSLLDRYGYTF.

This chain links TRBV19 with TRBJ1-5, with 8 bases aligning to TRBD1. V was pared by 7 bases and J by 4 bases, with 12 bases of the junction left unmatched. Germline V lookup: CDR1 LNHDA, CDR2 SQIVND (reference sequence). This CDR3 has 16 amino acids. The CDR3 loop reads CASMTRSDRVNQPQHF. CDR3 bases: TGTGCCAGTATGACCCGATCGGACAGGGTAAATCAGCCCCAGCATTTT.

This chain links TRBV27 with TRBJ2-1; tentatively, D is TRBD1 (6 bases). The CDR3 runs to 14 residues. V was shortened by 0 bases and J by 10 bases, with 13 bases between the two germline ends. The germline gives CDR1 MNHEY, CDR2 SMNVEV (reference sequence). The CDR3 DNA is TGTGCCAGCAGTTTATCTGGCAGGGGAAGCGAGCAGTTCTTC. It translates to CASSLSGRGSEQFF.

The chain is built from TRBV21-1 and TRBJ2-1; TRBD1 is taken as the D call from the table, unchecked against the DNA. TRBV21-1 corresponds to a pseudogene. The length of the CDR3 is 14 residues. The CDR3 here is CASSNGTLYNEQFF. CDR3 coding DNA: TGTGCCAGCAGCAACGGGACACTATACAATGAGCAGTTCTTC.

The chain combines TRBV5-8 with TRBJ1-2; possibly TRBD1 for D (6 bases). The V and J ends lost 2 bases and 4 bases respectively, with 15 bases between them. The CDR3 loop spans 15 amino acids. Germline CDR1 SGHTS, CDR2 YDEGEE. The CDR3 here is CASSLPTGTLYGYTF. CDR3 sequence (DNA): TGTGCCAGCAGCTTACCCACAGGGACCCTCTATGGCTACACCTTC.

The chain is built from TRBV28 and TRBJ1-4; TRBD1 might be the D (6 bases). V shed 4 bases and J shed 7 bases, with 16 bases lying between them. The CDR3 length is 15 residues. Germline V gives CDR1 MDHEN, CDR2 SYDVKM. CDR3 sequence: CASSSPGQTGEKLFF. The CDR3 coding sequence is TGTGCCAGCAGTTCTCCCGGACAGACTGGTGAAAAACTGTTTTTT. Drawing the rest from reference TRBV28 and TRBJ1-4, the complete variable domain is DVKVTQSSRYLVKRTGEKVFLECVQDMDHENMFWYRQDPGLGLRLIYFSYDVKMKEKGDIPEGYSVSREKKERFSLILESASTNQTSMYLCASSSPGQTGEKLFFGSGTQLSVL.

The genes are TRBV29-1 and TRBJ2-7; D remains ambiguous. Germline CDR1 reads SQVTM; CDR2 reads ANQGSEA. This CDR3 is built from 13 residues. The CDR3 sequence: CSFLSPNSYEQYF. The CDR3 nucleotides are TGCAGTTTCCTAAGCCCAAACTCCTACGAGCAGTACTTC.

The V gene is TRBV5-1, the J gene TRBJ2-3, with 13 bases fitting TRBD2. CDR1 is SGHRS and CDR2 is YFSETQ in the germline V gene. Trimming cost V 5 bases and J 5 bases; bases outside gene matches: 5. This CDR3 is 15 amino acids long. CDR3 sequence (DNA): TGCGCCAGCAGTTACGGACTAGCGGGAGTAGATACGCAGTATTTT. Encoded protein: CASSYGLAGVDTQYF. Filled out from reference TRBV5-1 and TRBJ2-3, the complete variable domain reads KAGVTQTPRYLIKTRGQQVTLSCSPISGHRSVSWYQQTPGQGLQFLFEYFSETQRNKGNFPGRFSGRQFSNSRSEMNVSTLELGDSALYLCASSYGLAGVDTQYFGPGTRLTVL.

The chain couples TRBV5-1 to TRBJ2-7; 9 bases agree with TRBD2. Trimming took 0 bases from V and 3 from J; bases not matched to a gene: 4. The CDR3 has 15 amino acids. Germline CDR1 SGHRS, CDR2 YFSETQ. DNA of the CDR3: TGCGCCAGCAGCTTGGTTGCTAGCGGGGACTACGAGCAGTACTTC. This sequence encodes CASSLVASGDYEQYF.

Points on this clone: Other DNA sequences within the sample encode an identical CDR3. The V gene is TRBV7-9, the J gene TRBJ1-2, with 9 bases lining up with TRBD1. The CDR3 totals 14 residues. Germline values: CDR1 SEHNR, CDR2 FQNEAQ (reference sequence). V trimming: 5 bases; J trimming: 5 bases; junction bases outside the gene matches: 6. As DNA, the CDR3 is TGTGCCAGCAGCCCGGGACAGGGAAGGTATGGCTACACCTTC. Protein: CASSPGQGRYGYTF.

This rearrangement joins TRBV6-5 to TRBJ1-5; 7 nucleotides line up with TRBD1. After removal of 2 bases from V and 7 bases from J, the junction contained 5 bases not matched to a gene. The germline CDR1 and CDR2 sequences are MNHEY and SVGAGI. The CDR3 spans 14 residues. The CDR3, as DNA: TGTGCCAGCAGTTACCGACAGGGCGGGCAGCCCCAGCATTTT. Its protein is CASSYRQGGQPQHF.

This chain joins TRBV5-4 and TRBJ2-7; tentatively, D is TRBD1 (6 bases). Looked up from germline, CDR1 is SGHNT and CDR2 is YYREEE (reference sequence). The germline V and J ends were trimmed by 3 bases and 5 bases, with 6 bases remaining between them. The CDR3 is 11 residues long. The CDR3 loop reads CASSYRDEQYF. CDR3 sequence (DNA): TGTGCCAGCAGCTACAGGGACGAGCAGTACTTC.

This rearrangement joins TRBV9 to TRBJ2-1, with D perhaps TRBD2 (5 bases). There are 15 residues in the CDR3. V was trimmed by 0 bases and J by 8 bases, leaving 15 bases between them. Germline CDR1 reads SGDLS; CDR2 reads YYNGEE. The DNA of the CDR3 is TGTGCCAGCAGCGTAGTGCAAGGAGGAGCTCATGAGCAGTTCTTC. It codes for CASSVVQGGAHEQFF.

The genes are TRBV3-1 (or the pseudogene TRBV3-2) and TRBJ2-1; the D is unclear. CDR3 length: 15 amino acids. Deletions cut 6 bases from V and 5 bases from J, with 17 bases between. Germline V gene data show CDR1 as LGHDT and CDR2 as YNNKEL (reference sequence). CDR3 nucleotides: TGTGCCAGCAGACCAAGTGTAGATTATAACAATGAGCAGTTCTTC. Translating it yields CASRPSVDYNNEQFF.

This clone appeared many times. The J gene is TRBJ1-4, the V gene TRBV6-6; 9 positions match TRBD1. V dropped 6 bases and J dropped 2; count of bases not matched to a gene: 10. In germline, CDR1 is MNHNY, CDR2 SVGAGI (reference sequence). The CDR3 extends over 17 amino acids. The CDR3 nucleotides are TGTGCCAGCAGACGACAGGGGGTGGGTTCGACTAATGAAAAACTGTTTTTT. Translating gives CASRRQGVGSTNEKLFF.

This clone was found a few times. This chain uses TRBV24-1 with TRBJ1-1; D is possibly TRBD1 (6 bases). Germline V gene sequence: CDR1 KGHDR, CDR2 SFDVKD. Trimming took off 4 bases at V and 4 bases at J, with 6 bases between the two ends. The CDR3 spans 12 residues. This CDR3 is CATSDRGTEAFF. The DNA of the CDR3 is TGTGCCACCAGTGACAGGGGCACTGAAGCTTTCTTT.

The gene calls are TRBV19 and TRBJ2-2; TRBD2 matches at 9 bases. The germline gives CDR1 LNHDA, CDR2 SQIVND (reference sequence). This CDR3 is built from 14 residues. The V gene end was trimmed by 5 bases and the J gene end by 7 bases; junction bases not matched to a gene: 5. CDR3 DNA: TGTGCCAGTAGTGTTAGCGGGAGTGTCGGGGAGCTGTTTTTT. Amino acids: CASSVSGSVGELFF.

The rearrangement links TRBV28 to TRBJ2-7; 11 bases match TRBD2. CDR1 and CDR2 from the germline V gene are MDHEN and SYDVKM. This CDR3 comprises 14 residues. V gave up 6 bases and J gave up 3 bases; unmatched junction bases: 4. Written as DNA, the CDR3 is TGTGCCAGCAGCTATAGCGGGGGGGTCTACGAGCAGTACGTC. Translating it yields CASSYSGGVYEQYV.

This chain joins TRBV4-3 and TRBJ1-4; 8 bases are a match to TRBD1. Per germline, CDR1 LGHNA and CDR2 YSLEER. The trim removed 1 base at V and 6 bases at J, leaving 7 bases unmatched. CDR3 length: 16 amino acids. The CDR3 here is CASSQGAATGDEKLFF. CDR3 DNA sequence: TGCGCCAGCAGCCAAGGGGCGGCGACAGGGGATGAAAAACTGTTTTTT.

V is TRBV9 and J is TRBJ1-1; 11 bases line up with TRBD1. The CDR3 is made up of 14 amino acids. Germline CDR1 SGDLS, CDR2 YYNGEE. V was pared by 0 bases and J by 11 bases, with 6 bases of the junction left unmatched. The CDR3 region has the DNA TGTGCCAGCAGCGTAGGGGGGACAGGGGGATCGGCTTTCTTT. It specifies CASSVGGTGGSAFF.

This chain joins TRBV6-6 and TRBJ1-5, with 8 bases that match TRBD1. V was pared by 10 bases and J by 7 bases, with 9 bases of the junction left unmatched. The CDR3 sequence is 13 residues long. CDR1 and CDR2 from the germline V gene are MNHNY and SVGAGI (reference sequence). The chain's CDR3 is CATYTGGRQPQHF. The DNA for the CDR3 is TGTGCCACTTATACAGGGGGAAGGCAGCCCCAGCATTTT.

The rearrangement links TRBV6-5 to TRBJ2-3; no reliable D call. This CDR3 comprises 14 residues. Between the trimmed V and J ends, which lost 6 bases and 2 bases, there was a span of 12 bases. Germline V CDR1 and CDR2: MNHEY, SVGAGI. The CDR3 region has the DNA TGTGCCAGCAGGGGCGTATTTAACACAGATACGCAGTATTTT. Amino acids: CASRGVFNTDTQYF.